The 14 T cell receptor beta chains given below trace back to one sample, sequenced in a study of regulatory dendritic cells for organ transplantation. Only in-frame clones appear in the TCRdb table, and some are missing; sequencing was by immunoSEQ multiplex PCR. The sample includes roughly 9,800 clones, roughly 65% of them seen just once. Antigen specificity for these receptors is unknown. CFSE-labeled sorted T cells met regulatory or mature dendritic cells for less than 6 days. Material for sequencing was naive CD4+ T cells from blood cultured with dendritic cells. Subset of the sample: CD45RA+ naive T cells. These receptors all stem from a human donor in good health.

Remarks on this clone: Mismatch with germline at one junction end may stem from a read error. The V and J genes are TRBV7-3 and TRBJ2-5; tentatively, D is TRBD1 (6 bases). The CDR3 spans 13 residues. Germline V gives CDR1 SGHTA, CDR2 FQGTGA. The CDR3 reads CASSVTGRETQYF. For the CDR3, the DNA is TGTGCCAGCAGCGTAACAGGGAGAGAGACCCAGTACTTC. Complete variable domain (other parts from reference TRBV7-3 and TRBJ2-5): GAGVSQTPSNKVTEKGKYVELRCDPISGHTALYWYRQSLGQGPEFLIYFQGTGAADDSGLPNDRFFAVRPEGSVSTLKIQRTERGDSAVYLCASSVTGRETQYFGPGTRLLVL.

The V gene is TRBV9, the J gene TRBJ2-2, with a weak D call TRBD1 (6 bases). The CDR3 totals 15 residues. Germline V gene lookup returns CDR1 SGDLS and CDR2 YYNGEE. V was cut by 0 bases and J by 1 base, with 7 bases left in between. CDR3 coding DNA: TGTGCCAGCAGCGTAGGGGGGCTGAACACCGGGGAGCTGTTTTTT. Its protein product is CASSVGGLNTGELFF.

The chain employs TRBV11-1 and TRBJ2-5; tentative D call: TRBD2 (6 bases). The germline V and J ends were trimmed by 1 base and 2 bases, with 11 bases remaining between them. The CDR3 has 15 amino acids. The germline V gene encodes CDR1 SGHAT and CDR2 FQDESV (reference sequence). The CDR3 is CASSLGRGLQETQYF. In DNA form, the CDR3 reads TGTGCCAGCAGCTTAGGGCGGGGCCTACAAGAGACCCAGTACTTC.

The chain joins TRBV20-1 to TRBJ2-1; 11 bases match TRBD2. Germline values: CDR1 DFQATT, CDR2 SNEGSKA (reference sequence). This CDR3 is 11 amino acids long. The V gene end was trimmed by 5 bases and the J gene end by 12 bases; junction bases not matched to a gene: 3. The chain's CDR3 is CSARTSGGQFF. The CDR3 DNA reads as TGCAGTGCTCGTACTAGCGGGGGGCAGTTCTTC.

The chain carries TRBV5-1 and TRBJ1-1; 9 bases are a match to TRBD1. The CDR3 sequence is 15 residues long. The J segment lost 1 base and the V segment lost 4 bases, leaving 5 bases of the junction unmatched. Germline CDR1 SGHRS, CDR2 YFSETQ. In DNA form, the CDR3 reads TGCGCCAGCAGCGGAACAGGGGGCGCGAACACTGAAGCTTTCTTT. Protein: CASSGTGGANTEAFF.

The table lists this clone with a few counts. The chain is built from TRBV12-1 and TRBJ1-5; the table's D call, TRBD1, was not checked against the DNA. TRBV12-1 is annotated as a pseudogene. This CDR3 spans 16 amino acids. The chain's CDR3 is CASNPPTDRADQPQHF. The CDR3 DNA is TGTGCCAGCAACCCACCCACTGACAGGGCGGACCAGCCCCAGCATTTT.

The CDR3 loop reads CASSRDHTEAFF. The CDR3 coding sequence is TGTGCCAGCAGCCGGGATCACACTGAAGCTTTCTTT. V usage is TRBV9 and J usage is TRBJ1-1; no clear D. The CDR3 is 12 amino acids. CDR1 SGDLS and CDR2 YYNGEE come from the germline V gene. Trimming stripped 4 bases from V and 3 bases from J, with 7 bases between.

The chain is built from TRBV6-4 and TRBJ1-2; D unclear. Between the trimmed V and J ends, which lost 5 bases and 5 bases, there was a span of 18 bases. Germline lookup yields CDR1 MRHNA and CDR2 SNTAGT. The CDR3 is made up of 15 amino acids. The CDR3 is CASSLTGELGYGYTF. The CDR3 region has the DNA TGTGCCAGCAGTTTAACCGGGGAGCTGGGGTATGGCTACACCTTC.

This clone was seen a handful of times. The chain couples TRBV7-8 to TRBJ1-4, with 7 bases matching TRBD1. V shed 3 bases and J 8 bases; nucleotides not matched to a gene: 6. The CDR3 totals 14 residues. Per germline, CDR1 SGHVS and CDR2 FQNEAQ. In DNA form, the CDR3 reads TGTGCCAGCAGCTTGGACAGGCTAGGGGAAAAACTGTTTTTT. Its protein is CASSLDRLGEKLFF. Supplemented by reference TRBV7-8 and TRBJ1-4, the full variable domain reads GAGVSQSPRYKVAKRGQDVALRCDPISGHVSLFWYQQALGQGPEFLTYFQNEAQLDKSGLPSDRFFAERPEGSVSTLKIQRTQQEDSAVYLCASSLDRLGEKLFFGSGTQLSVL.

This chain joins TRBV7-8 and TRBJ1-3; the D is unclear. CDR3 length: 15 residues. Germline V CDR1 and CDR2: SGHVS, FQNEAQ. V was clipped by 2 bases and J by 0 bases, with 8 bases between them. CDR3 nucleotides: TGTGCCAGCAGCTTAAACACTATCTCTGGAAACACCATATATTTT. Translation: CASSLNTISGNTIYF.

CDR3 sequence (DNA): TGTGCCAGCTCACCCACCGGACAGGGGGCGGCGATGGCTTTCTTT. This gives the protein CASSPTGQGAAMAFF. The chain recombines TRBV18 with TRBJ1-1; 11 nucleotides agree with TRBD1. Per the germline V gene, CDR1 is KGHSH and CDR2 is LQKENI. The CDR3 runs to 15 residues. Trimming took 3 bases from V and 11 from J; bases not matched to a gene: 11.

This clone was counted a few times. The rearrangement uses TRBV5-4 and TRBJ2-5; 10 nucleotides match TRBD2. V shed 4 bases and J 4 bases; nucleotides not matched to a gene: 7. The V gene's germline CDR1 is SGHNT and CDR2 YYREEE (reference sequence). The CDR3 covers 15 residues. Here the CDR3 reads CASSTRLAGPETQYF. The CDR3 DNA is TGTGCCAGCAGCACGCGACTAGCGGGCCCAGAGACCCAGTACTTC.

The V and J genes are TRBV5-4 and TRBJ2-1; 7 nucleotides line up with TRBD1. Trimming at V came to 0 bases and at J to 4 bases, leaving 1 base not matched to a gene. Germline assignment: CDR1 SGHNT and CDR2 YYREEE (reference sequence). The CDR3 is 14 amino acids. CDR3 region: CASSLGDSYNEQFF. DNA of the CDR3: TGTGCCAGCAGCTTGGGGGACAGTTACAATGAGCAGTTCTTC.

This clone was seen a few times. The chain employs TRBV6-5 and TRBJ1-2; 7 bases align to TRBD1. V was clipped by 2 bases and J by 2 bases; unmatched bases: 2. CDR1 is MNHEY, CDR2 SVGAGI, per germline. There are 14 residues in the CDR3. The CDR3 DNA sequence: TGTGCCAGCAGTTACCTCAGGGGGAACTATGGCTACACCTTC. Its translation: CASSYLRGNYGYTF.